A single sample is the source of the 8 T cell receptor beta chains below, sequenced in a study of cytomegalovirus exposure and HLA in healthy donors. Primers included in the PCR were 60 Vbeta and 13 Jbeta primers. Produced via immunoSEQ multiplex PCR; TCRdb's table is partial and in-frame only. The sample carries approximately 110,000 clones, 65% to 80% recorded once. Sequencing used PBMCs. These receptors all come from an older woman in good health and CMV-seropositive.

This clone turned up a few times. The chain has TRBV5-8 and TRBJ2-5; 10 positions match TRBD2. In germline, CDR1 is SGHTS, CDR2 YDEGEE. J was trimmed by 5 bases and V by 3 bases; bases with no gene match: 16. The CDR3 length is 18 residues. The CDR3 sequence is CASSSGGASGSSGETQYF. For the CDR3, the DNA is TGTGCCAGCAGCTCTGGGGGGGCTAGCGGGAGCTCCGGGGAGACCCAGTACTTC.

With regard to this clone: One junction end disagrees with the germline gene, perhaps due to a read error. This sequence joins TRBV5-1 and TRBJ2-1; the match to TRBD1 covers 9 bases. The CDR3 sequence is 11 residues long. Germline V CDR1 and CDR2: SGHRS, YFSETQ. CDR3 loop: CASSYDRGTLF. The CDR3 nucleotides are TGCGCCAGCAGCTACGACAGGGGGACTCTCTTC. The full variable domain, in which reference TRBV5-1 and TRBJ2-1 provide the parts outside the CDR3, is KAGVTQTPRYLIKTRGQQVTLSCSPISGHRSVSWYQQTPGQGLQFLFEYFSETQRNKGNFPGRFSGRQFSNSRSEMNVSTLELGDSALYLCASSYDRGTLFGPGTRLTVL.

The chain carries TRBV5-1 and TRBJ2-7; tentatively, D is TRBD2 (6 bases). In germline, CDR1 is SGHRS, CDR2 YFSETQ. The CDR3 runs 16 residues. V was cut by 0 bases and J by 4 bases, with 17 bases left in between. CDR3 in DNA: TGCGCCAGCAGCTTGGGGGACTCTAGCTTCGGTTACGAGCAGTACTTC. Its protein product is CASSLGDSSFGYEQYF.

In its sample, this clone was seen once. This chain links TRBV7-8 with TRBJ1-6; D is unclear. V shed 5 bases and J shed 9 bases, with 14 bases lying between them. CDR3 length: 14 amino acids. The germline V gene has CDR1 SGHVS and CDR2 FQNEAQ. CDR3 in amino acids: CASSLETVGSPLHF. The CDR3 DNA reads TGTGCCAGCAGCCTGGAGACTGTCGGTTCACCCCTCCACTTT.

This chain links TRBV27 with TRBJ2-2; 8 positions match TRBD2. Germline assignment: CDR1 MNHEY and CDR2 SMNVEV (reference sequence). The J segment lost 3 bases and the V segment lost 2 bases, leaving 5 bases of the junction unmatched. CDR3 length: 16 amino acids. The CDR3 is CASSLRASGYTGELFF. In nucleotides, the CDR3 is TGTGCCAGCAGTTTAAGGGCTAGCGGGTACACCGGGGAGCTGTTTTTT.

This clone was found a few times. V gene TRBV5-1 combines with J gene TRBJ2-7, with 8 positions matching TRBD2. CDR1 is SGHRS and CDR2 is YFSETQ in the germline V gene. J lost 2 bases, V lost 3 bases, and 1 base had no gene match. This CDR3 has 13 residues. CDR3 region: CASSSSGPYEQYF. The CDR3, as DNA: TGCGCCAGCAGCTCTAGCGGGCCCTACGAGCAGTACTTC.

This clone has a handful of counts. The chain is built from TRBV30 and TRBJ1-2; the D gene is possibly TRBD1 (6 bases). Germline V lookup: CDR1 GTSNPN, CDR2 SVGIG (reference sequence). This CDR3 comprises 15 residues. The V gene lost 1 base and the J gene lost 4 bases, with 16 bases spanning the gap. The CDR3 is CAWSGTASGFYGYTF. DNA for the CDR3: TGTGCCTGGAGTGGGACAGCTTCGGGGTTCTATGGCTACACCTTC.

This clone was seen a handful of times. The chain is built from TRBV9 and TRBJ1-6; D might be TRBD1 (6 bases). The CDR3 is made up of 15 amino acids. Trimming took off 2 bases at V and 10 bases at J, with 16 bases between the two ends. Germline CDR1 is SGDLS and CDR2 is YYNGEE. CDR3 region: CASSVSSGVESPLHF. The CDR3, as DNA: TGTGCCAGCAGCGTGAGCTCAGGGGTAGAATCACCCCTCCACTTT. Combining the CDR3 with reference TRBV9 and TRBJ1-6 gives the whole variable domain DSGVTQTPKHLITATGQRVTLRCSPRSGDLSVYWYQQSLDQGLQFLIQYYNGEERAKGNILERFSAQQFPDLHSELNLSSLELGDSALYFCASSVSSGVESPLHFGNGTRLTVT.